This T cell receptor beta chain was sequenced during a study of Ad26.COV2.S vaccination and SARS-CoV-2 variants. Trimming cost V 4 bases and J 10 bases, with 14 bases left between them. The CDR3 has 14 amino acids. Germline loops: CDR1 LGHDT, CDR2 YNNKEL (reference sequence). Specified treatment: over 15 received Ad26.COV2.S at low or high dose, single or two shots; 5 received placebo; per-sample allocation not given. Repertoires come from day 63 after the first vaccine or placebo injection. Clones were sequenced by immunoSEQ multiplex PCR, and TCRdb holds only the in-frame ones, with some missing. The sample yields about 320,000 clones, roughly 86% seen once.

The chain joins TRBV3-1 (or the pseudogene TRBV3-2) to TRBJ1-6; TRBD1 might be the D (6 bases). The source is a person between 18 and 65 years old who received the Ad26.COV2.S COVID-19 vaccine or a placebo. This material consisted of peripheral blood, taken in a trial of Ad26.COV2.S vaccine versus placebo. CDR3 DNA sequence: TGTGCCAGCAGCCCCCGGACAGCGGGGTCACCCCTCCACTTT. It translates to CASSPRTAGSPLHF.